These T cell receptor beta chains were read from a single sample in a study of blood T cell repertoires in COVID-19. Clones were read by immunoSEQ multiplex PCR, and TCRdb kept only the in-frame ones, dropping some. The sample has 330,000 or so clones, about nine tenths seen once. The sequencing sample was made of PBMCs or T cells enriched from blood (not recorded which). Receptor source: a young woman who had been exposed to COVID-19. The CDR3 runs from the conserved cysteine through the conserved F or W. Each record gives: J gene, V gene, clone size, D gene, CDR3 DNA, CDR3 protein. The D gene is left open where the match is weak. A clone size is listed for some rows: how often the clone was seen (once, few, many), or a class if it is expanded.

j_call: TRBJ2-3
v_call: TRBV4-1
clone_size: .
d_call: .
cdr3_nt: TGCGCCAGCAGCCAATCTCCGCGGACAGGCACAGATACGCAGTATTTT
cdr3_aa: CASSQSPRTGTDTQYF

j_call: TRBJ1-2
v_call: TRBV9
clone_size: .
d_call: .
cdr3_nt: TGTGCCAGCAGCGTAGGGAGCCCAGAGAGTGGCTACACCTTC
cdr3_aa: CASSVGSPESGYTF

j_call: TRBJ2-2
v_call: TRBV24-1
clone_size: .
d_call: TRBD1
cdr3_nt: TGTGCCACCAGTTCGGGACAGCCGAACACCGGGGAGCTGTTTTTT
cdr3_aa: CATSSGQPNTGELFF

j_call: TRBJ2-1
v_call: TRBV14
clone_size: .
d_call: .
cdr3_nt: TGTGCCAGCAGCCAAAGATTAGGGAGTAGGAACAATGAGCAGTTCTTC
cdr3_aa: CASSQRLGSRNNEQFF

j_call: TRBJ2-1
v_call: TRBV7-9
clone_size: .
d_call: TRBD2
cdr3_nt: TGTGCCAGCAGCTCGGTCTCTAGCGGGAGAAAAGAGGTCTATGAGCAGTTCTTC
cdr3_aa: CASSSVSSGRKEVYEQFF

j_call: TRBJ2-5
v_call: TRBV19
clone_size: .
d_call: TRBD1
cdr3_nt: TGTGCCAGTAGTACCCCCCGGACAGGGGATCGGGGGACCCAGTACTTC
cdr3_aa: CASSTPRTGDRGTQYF

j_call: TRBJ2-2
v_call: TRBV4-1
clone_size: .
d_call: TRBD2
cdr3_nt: TGCGCCAGCAGCCAACAAACGGAACTAGCGGGAAGGGGGGACACCGGGGAGCTGTTTTTT
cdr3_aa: CASSQQTELAGRGDTGELFF

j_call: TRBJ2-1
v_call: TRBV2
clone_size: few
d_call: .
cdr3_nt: TGTGCCAGCACGGAGGGAGAGCAGTTCTTC
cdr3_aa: CASTEGEQFF

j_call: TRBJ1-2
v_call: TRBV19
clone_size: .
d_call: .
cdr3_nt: TGTGCCAGTACCCATACCGCCGGACTGCTGGGGTCCTATGGCTACACCTTC
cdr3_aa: CASTHTAGLLGSYGYTF

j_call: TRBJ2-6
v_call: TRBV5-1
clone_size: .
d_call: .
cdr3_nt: TGCGCCAGCAGCTTCCCTTGGGGCCGCTCTGGGGCCAACGTCCTGACTTTC
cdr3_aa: CASSFPWGRSGANVLTF

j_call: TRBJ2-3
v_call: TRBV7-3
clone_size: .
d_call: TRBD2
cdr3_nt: TGTGCCAGCAGCTTAGTAATAGCGGGGACAGATACGCAGTATTTT
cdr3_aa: CASSLVIAGTDTQYF

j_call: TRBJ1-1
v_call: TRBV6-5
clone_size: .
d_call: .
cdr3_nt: TGTGCCAGCAGTATCATTGAGGACACTGAAGCTTTCTTT
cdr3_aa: CASSIIEDTEAFF

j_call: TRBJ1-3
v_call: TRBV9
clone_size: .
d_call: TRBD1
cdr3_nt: TGTGCCAGGCTACGGGACAGGTACATCTCTATCTCTGGAAACACCATATATTTT
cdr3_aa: CARLRDRYISISGNTIYF

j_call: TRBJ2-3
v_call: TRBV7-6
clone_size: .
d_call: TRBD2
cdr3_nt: TGTGCCAGCAGCTTATCTAGCGGGAGCAGCACAGATACGCAGTATTTT
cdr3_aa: CASSLSSGSSTDTQYF

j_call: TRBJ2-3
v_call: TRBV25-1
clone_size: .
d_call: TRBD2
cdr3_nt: TGTGCCAGCCGCCCCACAGCGGGAGGAGTAGATACGCAGTATTTT
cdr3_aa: CASRPTAGGVDTQYF

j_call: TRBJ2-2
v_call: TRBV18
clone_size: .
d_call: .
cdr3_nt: TGTGCCAGCTCACCACCGGGAGGATCCACCGGGGAGCTGTTTTTT
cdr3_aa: CASSPPGGSTGELFF

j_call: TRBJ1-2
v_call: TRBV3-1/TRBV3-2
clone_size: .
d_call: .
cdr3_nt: TGTGCCAGCAGCCAATCAGACGCAAGGGGATATGGCTACACCTTC
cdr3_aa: CASSQSDARGYGYTF

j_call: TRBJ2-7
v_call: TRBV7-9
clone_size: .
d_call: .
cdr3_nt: TGTGCCAGCAGCCACCCCCAGTACGAGCAGTACTTC
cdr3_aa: CASSHPQYEQYF

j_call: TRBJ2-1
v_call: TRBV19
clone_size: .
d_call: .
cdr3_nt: TGTGCCAGTAGTCCTGGGAGTTACAATGAGCAGTTCTTC
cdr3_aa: CASSPGSYNEQFF

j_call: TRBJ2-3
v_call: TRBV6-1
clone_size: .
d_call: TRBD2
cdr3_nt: TGTGCCAGCAGTGAAGCGCAGGGACTAGCGGGAGGGGATACGCAGTATTTT
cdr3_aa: CASSEAQGLAGGDTQYF